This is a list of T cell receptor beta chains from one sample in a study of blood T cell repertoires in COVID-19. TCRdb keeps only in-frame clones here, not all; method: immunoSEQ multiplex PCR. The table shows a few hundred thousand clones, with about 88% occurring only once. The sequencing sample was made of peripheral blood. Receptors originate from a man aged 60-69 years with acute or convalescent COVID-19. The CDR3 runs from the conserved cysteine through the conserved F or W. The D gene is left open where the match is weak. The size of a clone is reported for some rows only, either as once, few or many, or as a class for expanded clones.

CDR3: CASSPGVLSTDTQYF; DNA: TGTGCCAGCAGCCCCGGGGTGTTGAGCACAGATACGCAGTATTTT; V: TRBV28; D: NA; size: NA; J: TRBJ2-3
CDR3: CASSVTPRQGQNTEAFF; DNA: TGTGCCAGCAGCGTTACGCCGAGACAGGGACAGAACACTGAAGCTTTCTTT; V: TRBV9; D: TRBD1; size: NA; J: TRBJ1-1
CDR3: CASSLGHYEQYF; DNA: TGTGCCAGCAGCCTTGGCCACTACGAGCAGTACTTC; V: TRBV11-3; D: NA; size: NA; J: TRBJ2-7
CDR3: CASSPHDRGSGNTIYF; DNA: TGTGCCAGCAGTCCGCACGACAGGGGGTCTGGAAACACCATATATTTT; V: TRBV27; D: TRBD1; size: NA; J: TRBJ1-3
CDR3: CASSDRGRNEQYF; DNA: TGTGCCAGCAGCGACAGGGGGCGAAACGAGCAGTACTTC; V: TRBV5-4; D: TRBD1; size: NA; J: TRBJ2-7
CDR3: CASSNRQLHEQYF; DNA: TGTGCCAGCAGTAACAGACAGCTCCACGAGCAGTACTTC; V: TRBV12-3/TRBV12-4; D: NA; size: NA; J: TRBJ2-7
CDR3: CASSRTVGQGGTGELFF; DNA: TGCGCCAGCAGTCGGACAGTGGGACAGGGTGGCACCGGGGAGCTGTTTTTT; V: TRBV10-1; D: TRBD1; size: NA; J: TRBJ2-2
CDR3: CATSDPRNTGELFF; DNA: TGTGCCACCAGTGATCCCAGGAACACCGGGGAGCTGTTTTTT; V: TRBV24-1; D: NA; size: NA; J: TRBJ2-2
CDR3: CASSLLMAETSYNEQFF; DNA: TGTGCCAGCAGCCTACTTATGGCGGAGACCTCCTACAATGAGCAGTTCTTC; V: TRBV3-1/TRBV3-2; D: NA; size: NA; J: TRBJ2-1
CDR3: CASSRTGTRGGNEQFF; DNA: TGTGCCAGTAGTAGGACCGGGACCCGAGGAGGGAATGAGCAGTTCTTC; V: TRBV19; D: NA; size: NA; J: TRBJ2-1
CDR3: CASSSKPSGYQETQYF; DNA: TGCGCCAGCAGCTCGAAACCATCAGGGTACCAAGAGACCCAGTACTTC; V: TRBV5-1; D: NA; size: NA; J: TRBJ2-5
CDR3: CSVYRDRSGGELFF; DNA: TGCAGCGTTTACCGGGACAGGAGCGGCGGGGAGCTGTTTTTT; V: TRBV29-1; D: TRBD1; size: NA; J: TRBJ2-2
CDR3: CASSEVNYEQYF; DNA: TGTGCCAGCAGTGAAGTCAACTACGAGCAGTACTTC; V: TRBV6-1; D: NA; size: NA; J: TRBJ2-7
CDR3: CAWGHKGTVYNEQFF; DNA: TGTGCCTGGGGACACAAAGGTACCGTTTACAATGAGCAGTTCTTC; V: TRBV30; D: NA; size: few; J: TRBJ2-1
CDR3: CASSLDTSWTDTQYF; DNA: TGTGCCAGCAGCTTAGACACTAGCTGGACAGATACGCAGTATTTT; V: TRBV11-1; D: NA; size: NA; J: TRBJ2-3
CDR3: CASSGGTGGFSSSTDTQYF; DNA: TGTGCCAGCAGTGGGGGGACAGGGGGCTTTTCTTCCAGCACAGATACGCAGTATTTT; V: TRBV2; D: TRBD1; size: NA; J: TRBJ2-3
CDR3: CASSLDPRISGNTIYF; DNA: TGTGCCAGCAGCTTAGATCCCAGAATCTCTGGAAACACCATATATTTT; V: TRBV11-2; D: NA; size: NA; J: TRBJ1-3
CDR3: CASSLAPGGVVQYF; DNA: TGTGCCAGCAGCTTAGCCCCCGGAGGGGTCGTTCAGTACTTC; V: TRBV7-9; D: NA; size: NA; J: TRBJ2-4
CDR3: CASSGYSGGEDTQYF; DNA: TGTGCCAGCAGCGGCTATAGCGGGGGGGAAGATACGCAGTATTTT; V: TRBV9; D: TRBD2; size: NA; J: TRBJ2-3
CDR3: CASSLSAGVHQPQHF; DNA: TGTGCCAGCAGCTTGTCCGCAGGGGTCCATCAGCCCCAGCATTTT; V: TRBV5-6; D: NA; size: NA; J: TRBJ1-5
CDR3: CASSPRGQGSYEQYF; DNA: TGTGCCAGTAGCCCCCGGGGACAGGGATCCTACGAGCAGTACTTC; V: TRBV19; D: TRBD1; size: NA; J: TRBJ2-7
CDR3: CASSLGLIGTGELFF; DNA: TGTGCCAGCAGCTTAGGCCTAATCGGCACCGGGGAGCTGTTTTTT; V: TRBV13; D: NA; size: once; J: TRBJ2-2
CDR3: CASSYLISYSSRTYEQYF; DNA: TGTGCCAGCAGTTACCTGATCTCCTACAGTTCCCGGACCTACGAGCAGTACTTC; V: TRBV6-2/TRBV6-3; D: NA; size: once; J: TRBJ2-7
CDR3: CASSQGQGGRPYEQYF; DNA: TGTGCCAGCAGCCAGGGACAGGGTGGGAGGCCCTACGAGCAGTACTTC; V: TRBV3-1/TRBV3-2; D: TRBD1; size: NA; J: TRBJ2-7
CDR3: CASSLGPGTDRPQHF; DNA: TGTGCCAGCAGCTTAGGCCCAGGTACAGATCGGCCCCAGCATTTT; V: TRBV11-2; D: NA; size: many; J: TRBJ1-5
CDR3: CASSLGADRVAHEQYF; DNA: TGCGCCAGCAGCTTGGGGGCGGACAGGGTTGCCCACGAGCAGTACTTC; V: TRBV5-1; D: TRBD1; size: NA; J: TRBJ2-7
CDR3: CASSDGAWGSPLHF; DNA: TGTGCCAGCAGTGATGGGGCTTGGGGTTCACCCCTCCACTTT; V: TRBV2; D: NA; size: NA; J: TRBJ1-6
CDR3: CASSSPSGPSGYEQFF; DNA: TGTGCCAGCAGCTCCCCATCCGGGCCCTCAGGGTATGAGCAGTTCTTC; V: TRBV5-4; D: NA; size: once; J: TRBJ2-1
CDR3: CASSLSPLSGGSYYEQYF; DNA: TGTGCCAGCAGTTTATCGCCCCTTAGCGGAGGGTCCTACTACGAGCAGTACTTC; V: TRBV27; D: NA; size: NA; J: TRBJ2-7
CDR3: CASSLILGAGDTQYF; DNA: TGTGCCAGCAGCCTTATTCTGGGAGCAGGAGATACGCAGTATTTT; V: TRBV5-4; D: NA; size: NA; J: TRBJ2-3
CDR3: CASSLVLAGGQETQYF; DNA: TGCGCCAGCAGCCTCGTCCTAGCGGGAGGCCAAGAGACCCAGTACTTC; V: TRBV5-1; D: TRBD2; size: NA; J: TRBJ2-5
CDR3: CASSVRGQGNQPQHF; DNA: TGTGCCAGCAGCGTGCGAGGACAGGGCAATCAGCCCCAGCATTTT; V: TRBV2; D: TRBD1; size: NA; J: TRBJ1-5
CDR3: CAISVTGDTEAFF; DNA: TGTGCCATCAGTGTGACCGGGGACACTGAAGCTTTCTTT; V: TRBV10-3; D: NA; size: NA; J: TRBJ1-1
CDR3: CASSSREGPKGTEAFF; DNA: TGTGCCAGCAGTTCGAGGGAGGGGCCGAAGGGGACTGAAGCTTTCTTT; V: TRBV6-2/TRBV6-3; D: NA; size: NA; J: TRBJ1-1
CDR3: CASRRGGEQFF; DNA: TGTGCCAGCAGGAGGGGGGGCGAGCAGTTCTTC; V: TRBV6-5; D: NA; size: NA; J: TRBJ2-1
CDR3: CASSTHGQLTNTEAFF; DNA: TGTGCCAGCAGTACCCACGGACAGCTAACTAACACTGAAGCTTTCTTT; V: TRBV2; D: NA; size: NA; J: TRBJ1-1
CDR3: CASSMASGGQETQYF; DNA: TGTGCCAGTAGTATGGCTAGCGGGGGTCAAGAGACCCAGTACTTC; V: TRBV19; D: TRBD2; size: NA; J: TRBJ2-5
CDR3: CASNPGGENTIYF; DNA: TGTGCCAGCAACCCGGGGGGGGAGAACACCATATATTTT; V: TRBV2; D: NA; size: NA; J: TRBJ1-3
CDR3: CASGAASGTQYF; DNA: TGTGCCAGCGGGGCAGCCTCGGGGACCCAGTACTTC; V: TRBV12-3/TRBV12-4; D: NA; size: NA; J: TRBJ2-5
CDR3: CAWRATTGDGNTIYF; DNA: TGTGCCTGGAGGGCCACGACAGGGGATGGAAACACCATATATTTT; V: TRBV30; D: TRBD1; size: NA; J: TRBJ1-3
CDR3: CASSLSGWTNEKLFF; DNA: TGCGCCAGCAGCTTATCAGGTTGGACTAATGAAAAACTGTTTTTT; V: TRBV5-1; D: NA; size: NA; J: TRBJ1-4
CDR3: CASSIVDSSYEQYF; DNA: TGTGCCAGTAGTATAGTGGACAGTTCCTACGAGCAGTACTTC; V: TRBV19; D: NA; size: NA; J: TRBJ2-7
CDR3: CASSLSDRGRPYEQYF; DNA: TGTGCCAGCAGCTTAAGCGACAGGGGAAGACCCTACGAGCAGTACTTC; V: TRBV7-9; D: TRBD1; size: NA; J: TRBJ2-7
CDR3: CASSLEAGHYGYTF; DNA: TGTGCCAGCAGCTTAGAGGCAGGGCACTATGGCTACACCTTC; V: TRBV7-8; D: NA; size: once; J: TRBJ1-2
CDR3: CASTGSRSYGYTF; DNA: TGTGCCAGCACAGGGTCCAGGTCTTATGGCTACACCTTC; V: TRBV28; D: NA; size: NA; J: TRBJ1-2
CDR3: CASSLHTNYGYTF; DNA: TGCGCCAGCAGCTTGCACACTAACTATGGCTACACCTTC; V: TRBV5-1; D: NA; size: NA; J: TRBJ1-2